This T cell receptor beta chain was sequenced in a study of blood T cell repertoires in COVID-19. Study details: Researchers got acute and convalescent COVID-19 samples from the United States, Italy and Spain.

Sequencing was performed with immunoSEQ multiplex PCR; in TCRdb, only in-frame clones are kept and a portion is missing. The sample carries 200,000 or so clones, 85% to 90% recorded once. Germline trimming cut 4 bases from V and 8 bases from J; bases unmatched to any gene: 7. In germline, CDR1 is SGHRS, CDR2 YFSETQ. This CDR3 has 14 amino acids. The TCR comes from a woman in her seventies with acute or convalescent COVID-19. Sequenced: peripheral blood. The gene calls are TRBV5-1 and TRBJ2-1; 9 positions match TRBD1. CDR3 region: CASSETGGWDEQFF. CDR3 in DNA: TGCGCCAGCAGCGAAACAGGGGGCTGGGATGAGCAGTTCTTC.